The 11 T cell receptor beta chains below come from one sample, sequenced in a study of blood T cell repertoires in COVID-19. Using immunoSEQ multiplex PCR, the repertoire was profiled, and TCRdb retains in-frame clones only, with some absent. Of about 170,000 clones listed, just over 90% are singletons. Sequenced: peripheral blood. These receptors originate from a man between 18 and 35 years old with COVID-19, enrolled during active disease.

The rearrangement joins TRBV5-6 to TRBJ1-5; D gene ambiguous. Trimming took off 1 base at V and 0 bases at J, with 5 bases between the two ends. CDR1 and CDR2 from the germline V gene are SGHDT and YYEEEE. The CDR3 runs to 14 residues. Here the CDR3 DNA reads TGTGCCAGCAGCTTGTTCTATAGCAATCAGCCCCAGCATTTT. The encoded protein is CASSLFYSNQPQHF.

The chain links TRBV11-2 to TRBJ2-5, with 15 bases aligning to TRBD2. The length of the CDR3 is 17 residues. V gave up 3 bases and J gave up 1 base; unmatched junction bases: 3. CDR1 and CDR2 from the germline V gene are SGHAT and FQNNGV. The CDR3 loop reads CASSFGLAGGPQETQYF. The DNA of the CDR3 is TGTGCCAGCAGCTTCGGACTAGCGGGAGGGCCCCAAGAGACCCAGTACTTC.

This CDR3 reads CASTRTSGEQYF. The CDR3 DNA follows: TGTGCCAGCACCAGGACTAGCGGCGAGCAGTACTTC. J is TRBJ2-7 and V is TRBV12-3 or TRBV12-4, with 10 positions matching TRBD2. This CDR3 spans 12 amino acids. Unmatched junction bases numbered 3, after V lost 7 bases and J lost 6 bases.

The V and J genes are TRBV6-6 and TRBJ1-5; 8 bases line up with TRBD1. Trimming took 2 bases from V and 7 from J; bases not matched to a gene: 1. The CDR3 runs to 13 residues. CDR1 and CDR2 from the germline V gene are MNHNY and SVGAGI (reference sequence). CDR3 protein: CASSYGTGQPQHF. The DNA for the CDR3 is TGTGCCAGCAGTTACGGGACAGGACAGCCCCAGCATTTT.

The V and J genes are TRBV7-4 and TRBJ1-5, with D maybe TRBD1 (6 bases). Germline values: CDR1 SGHVT, CDR2 SQSDAQ. Trimming took off 5 bases at V and 0 bases at J, with 8 bases between the two ends. This CDR3 region has 14 residues. CDR3 sequence reads: CASSQGNSNQPQHF. CDR3 nucleotides: TGTGCCAGCAGCCAGGGGAATAGCAATCAGCCCCAGCATTTT. The whole variable domain, remainder taken from reference TRBV7-4 and TRBJ1-5, is GAGVSQSPRYKVAKRGRDVALRCDSISGHVTLYWYRQTLGQGSEVLTYSQSDAQRDKSGRPSGRFSAERPERSVSTLKIQRTEQGDSAVYLCASSQGNSNQPQHFGDGTRLSIL.

This chain links TRBV5-8 with TRBJ1-1; no clear D gene. This CDR3 is built from 11 residues. V was pared by 4 bases and J by 6 bases, with 7 bases between. Germline CDR1 and CDR2: SGHTS and YDEGEE. In DNA form, the CDR3 reads TGTGCCAGCAGCCAGTCGCCTGAAGCTTTCTTT. Translation: CASSQSPEAFF.

This clone was observed a single time. The V and J genes are TRBV5-6 and TRBJ2-7, with 16 bases lining up with TRBD2. The trim removed 0 bases at V and 4 bases at J, leaving 7 bases unmatched. The CDR3 has 18 amino acids. CDR1 and CDR2 from the germline V gene are SGHDT and YYEEEE. CDR3 sequence (DNA): TGTGCCAGCAGCTTGGGGGGACTAGCGGGAGGGCCGGTGTACGAGCAGTACTTC. Translation gives CASSLGGLAGGPVYEQYF.

This clone was recorded only once. This chain uses TRBV7-8 with TRBJ1-2, with TRBD1 matching 7 bases. V lost 5 bases, J lost 6 bases, and 15 bases stayed unmatched. CDR1 and CDR2 (germline): SGHVS, FQNEAQ. The CDR3 sequence is 16 residues long. DNA for the CDR3: TGTGCCAGCAGCCAGCCCTCGGTCCGGGACAGCCATGGCTACACCTTC. Amino acids: CASSQPSVRDSHGYTF.

The gene calls are TRBV28 and TRBJ2-3; 7 positions match TRBD2. The CDR3 runs 17 residues. Germline V gene lookup returns CDR1 MDHEN and CDR2 SYDVKM. Germline trimming cut 10 bases from V and 4 bases from J; bases unmatched to any gene: 20. The CDR3 nucleotides are TGTGCCACCGTCTGGGGTGGGCTAGCGGTGGAGTCAGATACGCAGTATTTT. Its translation: CATVWGGLAVESDTQYF.

V and J are TRBV2 and TRBJ2-1, with D possibly TRBD1 on 6 matching bases. V was trimmed by 7 bases and J by 6 bases, leaving 22 bases between them. This CDR3 has 16 amino acids. Germline CDR1 SNHLY, CDR2 FYNNEI. CDR3 coding DNA: TGTGCCAGCATTCTCCAGGGCCCAGGGGCAAGCAATGAGCAGTTCTTC. Encoded protein: CASILQGPGASNEQFF.

The rearrangement links TRBV7-9 to TRBJ1-1, with 7 bases identical to TRBD1. The V and J ends lost 8 bases and 0 bases, in that order; junction bases with no gene match: 18. The CDR3 is made up of 18 amino acids. Germline values: CDR1 SEHNR, CDR2 FQNEAQ (reference sequence). This CDR3 is CASGSPERQGDMNTEAFF. Here the CDR3 DNA reads TGTGCCAGCGGCTCCCCGGAGCGGCAGGGGGATATGAACACTGAAGCTTTCTTT.